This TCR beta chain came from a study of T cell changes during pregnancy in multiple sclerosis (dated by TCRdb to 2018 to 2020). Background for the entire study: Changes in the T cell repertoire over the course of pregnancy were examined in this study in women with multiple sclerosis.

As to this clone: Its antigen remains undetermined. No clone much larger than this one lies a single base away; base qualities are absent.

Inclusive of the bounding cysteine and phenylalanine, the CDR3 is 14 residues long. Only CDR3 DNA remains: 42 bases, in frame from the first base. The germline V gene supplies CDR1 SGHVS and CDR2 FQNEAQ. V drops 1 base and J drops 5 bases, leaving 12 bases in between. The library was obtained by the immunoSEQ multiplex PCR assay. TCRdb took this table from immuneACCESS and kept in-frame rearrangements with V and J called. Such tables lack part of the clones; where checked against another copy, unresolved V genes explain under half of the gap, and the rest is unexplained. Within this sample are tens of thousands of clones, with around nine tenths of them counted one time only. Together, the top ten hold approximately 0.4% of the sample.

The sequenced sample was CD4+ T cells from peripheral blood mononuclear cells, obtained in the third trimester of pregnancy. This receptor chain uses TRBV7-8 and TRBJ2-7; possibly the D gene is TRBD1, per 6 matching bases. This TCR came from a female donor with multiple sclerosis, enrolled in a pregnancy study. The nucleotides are TGTGCCAGCAGCTTAGTTAGGACAGCTCACGAGCAGTACTTC. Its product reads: CASSLVRTAHEQYF.